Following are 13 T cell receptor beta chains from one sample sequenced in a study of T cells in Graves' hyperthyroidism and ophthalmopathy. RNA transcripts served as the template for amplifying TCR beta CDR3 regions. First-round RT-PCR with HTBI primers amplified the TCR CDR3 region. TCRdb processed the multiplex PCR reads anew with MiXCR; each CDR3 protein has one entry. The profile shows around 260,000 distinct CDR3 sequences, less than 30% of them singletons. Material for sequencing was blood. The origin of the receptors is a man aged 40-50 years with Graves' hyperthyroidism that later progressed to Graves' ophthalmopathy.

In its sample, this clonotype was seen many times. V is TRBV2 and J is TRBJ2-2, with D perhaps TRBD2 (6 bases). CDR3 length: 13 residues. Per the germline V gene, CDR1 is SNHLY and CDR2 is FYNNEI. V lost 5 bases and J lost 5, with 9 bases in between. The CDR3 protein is CASSTSPTGELFF. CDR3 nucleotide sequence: TGTGCCAGCAGTACTAGCCCGACCGGGGAGCTGTTTTTT.

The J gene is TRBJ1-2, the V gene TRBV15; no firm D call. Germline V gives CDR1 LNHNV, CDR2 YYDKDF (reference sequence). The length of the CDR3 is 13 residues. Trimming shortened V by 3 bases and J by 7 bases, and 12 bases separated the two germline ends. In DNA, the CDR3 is TGTGCCACCAGCAGTTTGGACCAATTTGGCTACACCTTC. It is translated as CATSSLDQFGYTF.

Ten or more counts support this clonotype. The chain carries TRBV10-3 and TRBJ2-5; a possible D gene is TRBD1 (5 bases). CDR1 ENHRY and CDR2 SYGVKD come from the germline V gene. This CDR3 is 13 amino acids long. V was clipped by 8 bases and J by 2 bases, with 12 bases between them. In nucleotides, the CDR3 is TGTGCCATCTTGGACCCAGGGCAAGAGACCCAGTACTTC. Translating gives CAILDPGQETQYF.

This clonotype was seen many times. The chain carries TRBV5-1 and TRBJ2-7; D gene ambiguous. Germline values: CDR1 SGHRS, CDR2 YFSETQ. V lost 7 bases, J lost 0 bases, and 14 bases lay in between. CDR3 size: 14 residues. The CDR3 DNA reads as TGCGCCAGCGCTAGTCAACGGAGCTCCTACGAGCAGTACTTC. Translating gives CASASQRSSYEQYF.

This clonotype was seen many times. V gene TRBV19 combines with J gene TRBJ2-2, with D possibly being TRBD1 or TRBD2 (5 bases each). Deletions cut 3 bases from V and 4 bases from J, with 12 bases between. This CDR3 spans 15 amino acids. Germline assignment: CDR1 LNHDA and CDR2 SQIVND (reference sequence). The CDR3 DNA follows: TGTGCCAGTAGTATTATAGGGACCTCCACCGGGGAGCTGTTTTTT. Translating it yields CASSIIGTSTGELFF. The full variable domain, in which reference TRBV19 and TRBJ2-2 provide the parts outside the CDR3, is DGGITQSPKYLFRKEGQNVTLSCEQNLNHDAMYWYRQDPGQGLRLIYYSQIVNDFQKGDIAEGYSVSREKKESFPLTVTSAQKNPTAFYLCASSIIGTSTGELFFGEGSRLTVL.

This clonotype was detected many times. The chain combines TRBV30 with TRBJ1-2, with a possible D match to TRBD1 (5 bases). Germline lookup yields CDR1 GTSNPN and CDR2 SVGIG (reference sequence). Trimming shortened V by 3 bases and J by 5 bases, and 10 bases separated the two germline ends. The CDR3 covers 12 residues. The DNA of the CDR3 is TGTGCCTGGAGCCAGGGACGGTATGGCTACACCTTC. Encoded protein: CAWSQGRYGYTF.

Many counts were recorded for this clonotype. The CDR3, as DNA: TGCAGCGTTGGGGCTGGGCGCGAGACCCAGTACTTC. Protein sequence: CSVGAGRETQYF. The chain carries TRBV29-1 and TRBJ2-5, with D unclear. With 4 bases removed from V and 5 bases from J, the gap between germline ends came to 11 bases. The germline CDR1 and CDR2 sequences are SQVTM and ANQGSEA. The CDR3 contains 12 residues.

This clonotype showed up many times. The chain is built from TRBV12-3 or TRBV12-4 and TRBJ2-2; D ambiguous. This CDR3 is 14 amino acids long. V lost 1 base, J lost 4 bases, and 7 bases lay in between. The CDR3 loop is CASSLVGFTGELFF. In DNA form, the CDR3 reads TGTGCCAGCAGTTTAGTGGGGTTCACCGGGGAGCTGTTTTTT.

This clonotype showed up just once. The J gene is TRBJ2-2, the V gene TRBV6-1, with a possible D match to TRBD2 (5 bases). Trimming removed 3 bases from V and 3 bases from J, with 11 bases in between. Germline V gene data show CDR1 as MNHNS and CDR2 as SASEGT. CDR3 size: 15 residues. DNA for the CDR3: TGTGCCAGCAGTGAGGAGGCGCTTGACACCGGGGAGCTGTTTTTT. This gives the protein CASSEEALDTGELFF.

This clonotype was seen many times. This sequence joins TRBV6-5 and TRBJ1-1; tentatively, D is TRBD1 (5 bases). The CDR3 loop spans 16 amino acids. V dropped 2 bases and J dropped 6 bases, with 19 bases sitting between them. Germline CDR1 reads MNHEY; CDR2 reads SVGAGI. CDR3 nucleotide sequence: TGTGCCAGCAGTTACCCGAGGGAGGGGTGGCGGGCTGAAGCTTTCTTT. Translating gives CASSYPREGWRAEAFF.

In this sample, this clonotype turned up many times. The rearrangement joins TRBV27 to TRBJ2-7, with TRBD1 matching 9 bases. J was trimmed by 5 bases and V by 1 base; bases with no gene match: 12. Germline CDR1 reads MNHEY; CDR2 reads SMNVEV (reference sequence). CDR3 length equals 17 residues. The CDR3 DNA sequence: TGTGCCAGCAGTTTATTCTTCGATGGGGACAGGGCAGACGAGCAGTACTTC. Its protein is CASSLFFDGDRADEQYF.

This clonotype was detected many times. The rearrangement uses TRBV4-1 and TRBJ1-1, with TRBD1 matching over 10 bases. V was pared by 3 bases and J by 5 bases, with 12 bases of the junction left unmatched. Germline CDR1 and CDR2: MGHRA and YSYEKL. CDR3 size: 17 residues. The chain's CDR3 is CASSQGTGASPLTEAFF. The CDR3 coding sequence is TGCGCCAGCAGCCAGGGGACAGGGGCCTCTCCCTTGACTGAAGCTTTCTTT.

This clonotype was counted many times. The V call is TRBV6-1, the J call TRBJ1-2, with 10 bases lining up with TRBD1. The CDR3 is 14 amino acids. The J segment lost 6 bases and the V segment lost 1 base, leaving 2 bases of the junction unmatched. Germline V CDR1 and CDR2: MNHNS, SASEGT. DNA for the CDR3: TGTGCCAGCAGTGAAGAGGGACAGGGGCATGGCTACACCTTC. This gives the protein CASSEEGQGHGYTF.